The 19 T cell receptor beta chains in this list originate from one sample, sequenced in a study of cytomegalovirus exposure and HLA in healthy donors. The PCR contained 60 Vbeta and 13 Jbeta primers. Profiled with immunoSEQ multiplex PCR; TCRdb holds only in-frame clones, not every one. The top ten hold roughly 3% of the sample, which has tens of thousands of clones, under 85% seen once. Sequenced: PBMCs. The receptors here all came from a woman in her forties in good health and CMV-seronegative.

The CDR3 nucleotides are TGTGCCAGCAGCTTCGGACTAGCGGGTTCTTCCTACGAGCAGTACTTC. The encoded protein is CASSFGLAGSSYEQYF. The chain carries TRBV7-8 and TRBJ2-7; 11 nucleotides agree with TRBD2. Germline CDR1 is SGHVS and CDR2 is FQNEAQ. CDR3 length equals 16 residues. Trimming took 3 bases from V and 1 from J; bases not matched to a gene: 5.

This clone has only a few counts. This chain links TRBV6-5 with TRBJ2-7, with a possible D match to TRBD1 (6 bases). The length of the CDR3 is 11 residues. Per germline, CDR1 MNHEY and CDR2 SVGAGI. Trimming took off 7 bases at V and 6 bases at J, with 10 bases between the two ends. In DNA form, the CDR3 reads TGTGCCAGCAATACAGGGTGCGAGCAGTACTTC. Its translation is CASNTGCEQYF.

This chain joins TRBV19 and TRBJ2-6; tentatively, D is TRBD1 (6 bases). The germline CDR1 and CDR2 sequences are LNHDA and SQIVND (reference sequence). This CDR3 has 17 amino acids. The V end was cut by 7 bases, the J end by 4 bases, with 20 bases between. CDR3 sequence (DNA): TGTGCCAGTACCTATACAGGGAAGTTCTCCGGGGCCAACGTCCTGACTTTC. Protein: CASTYTGKFSGANVLTF.

The V gene is TRBV6-1, the J gene TRBJ2-7, with a tentative D call TRBD2 (6 bases). Germline-derived CDR1 and CDR2 are MNHNS and SASEGT. V was cut by 3 bases and J by 4 bases, with 19 bases left in between. This CDR3 is 16 amino acids long. CDR3 in amino acids: CASSDVGGLPPYEQYF. CDR3 bases: TGTGCCAGCAGTGACGTGGGGGGACTCCCTCCATACGAGCAGTACTTC.

The chain has TRBV27 and TRBJ1-1, with D hard to call. From germline, CDR1 is MNHEY and CDR2 SMNVEV (reference sequence). Trimming cost V 5 bases and J 5 bases, with 18 bases left between them. This CDR3 has 15 residues. The CDR3 DNA is TGTGCCAGCAGTCCGATGGGCCGTAAGCCTACTGAAGCTTTCTTT. This sequence encodes CASSPMGRKPTEAFF.

This chain connects TRBV5-1 to TRBJ1-1; no firm D call. The CDR3 is 13 amino acids. The germline CDR1 and CDR2 sequences are SGHRS and YFSETQ. The germline V and J ends were trimmed by 6 bases and 4 bases, with 13 bases remaining between them. The CDR3 loop is CASTLGGSTEAFF. CDR3 nucleotides: TGCGCCAGCACCCTGGGAGGTTCCACTGAAGCTTTCTTT.

This chain connects TRBV19 to TRBJ1-1; possible D gene TRBD1, 5 bases. Trimming pared 6 bases from V and 5 bases from J, leaving 10 bases between. The CDR3 has 12 residues. Germline CDR1 reads LNHDA; CDR2 reads SQIVND (reference sequence). Here the CDR3 reads CASSIDRTEAFF. The CDR3 nucleotides read TGTGCCAGTAGCATCGACAGAACTGAAGCTTTCTTT.

The chain has TRBV5-1 and TRBJ2-1; 10 bases agree with TRBD2. The CDR3 runs 18 residues. CDR1 is SGHRS and CDR2 is YFSETQ in the germline V gene. V was clipped by 4 bases and J by 0 bases; unmatched bases: 10. DNA for the CDR3: TGCGCCAGCAGCCTGGAAATTAGCGGGAGGACCTCCTACAATGAGCAGTTCTTC. Its translation: CASSLEISGRTSYNEQFF.

Regarding this clone: One end of the junction is discordant with germline, which a read error may explain. The chain carries TRBV7-3 and TRBJ2-5; tentative D call: TRBD1 (5 bases). Looked up from germline, CDR1 is SGHTA and CDR2 is FQGTGA. This CDR3 contains 14 residues. For the CDR3, the DNA is TGTGCCAGCAGCCTAACAGGAGCTAGGGAGACCCAGTACTTC. It yields the protein CASSLTGARETQYF.

The rearrangement links TRBV30 to TRBJ2-7, with 13 bases matching TRBD2. This CDR3 comprises 13 residues. Germline V CDR1 and CDR2: GTSNPN, SVGIG (reference sequence). Trimming at V came to 5 bases and at J to 9 bases, leaving 7 bases not matched to a gene. The CDR3 DNA reads TGTGCCTGGCGGACTAGCGGGAGCCGCGGGCAGTACTTC. Translating gives CAWRTSGSRGQYF.

Written as DNA, the CDR3 is TGTGCCAGCGCACCTAGACATAATTCACCCCTCCACTTT. Protein: CASAPRHNSPLHF. This chain joins TRBV2 and TRBJ1-6; D is uncertain. Germline CDR1 SNHLY, CDR2 FYNNEI. Trimming cost V 8 bases and J 5 bases, with 10 bases left between them. There are 13 residues in the CDR3.

This clone was observed a handful of times. The V call is TRBV7-2, the J call TRBJ2-7, with D possibly being TRBD2 (6 bases). Trimming removed 0 bases from V and 2 bases from J, with 11 bases in between. The CDR3 loop spans 15 amino acids. CDR1 and CDR2 (germline): SGHTA, FQGNSA. The CDR3 is CASSLAGGGTYEQYF. CDR3 bases: TGTGCCAGCAGCTTAGCCGGCGGAGGGACCTACGAGCAGTACTTC.

The V and J genes are TRBV7-9 and TRBJ1-2; no clear D gene. Germline lookup yields CDR1 SEHNR and CDR2 FQNEAQ (reference sequence). The V gene lost 5 bases and the J gene lost 7 bases, with 14 bases spanning the gap. CDR3 length: 13 residues. The CDR3 DNA sequence: TGTGCCAGCAGCCCCGCACTGGAGGGTGGCTACACCTTC. Amino acids: CASSPALEGGYTF.

The rearrangement links TRBV7-2 to TRBJ1-3, with 10 bases that match TRBD1. Germline CDR1 reads SGHTA; CDR2 reads FQGNSA. Germline trimming cut 4 bases from V and 7 bases from J; bases unmatched to any gene: 7. CDR3 size: 15 residues. CDR3 protein: CASSSGRDRGNTIYF. The DNA for the CDR3 is TGTGCCAGCAGCTCAGGGCGGGACAGGGGTAACACCATATATTTT.

This clone was recorded once. V and J are TRBV11-2 and TRBJ2-5, with a tentative D call TRBD1 (5 bases). Trimming cost V 1 base and J 7 bases, with 13 bases left between them. The CDR3 loop spans 14 amino acids. CDR1 is SGHAT, CDR2 FQNNGV, per germline. In nucleotides, the CDR3 is TGTGCCAGCAGCTTAGCAGGGCCCGATATGACCCAGTACTTC. Amino acid sequence: CASSLAGPDMTQYF.

The rearrangement uses TRBV7-6 and TRBJ2-5, with a tentative D call TRBD2 (6 bases). From germline, CDR1 is SGHVS and CDR2 FNYEAQ. V shed 5 bases and J shed 5 bases, with 12 bases lying between them. This CDR3 is built from 13 residues. DNA of the CDR3: TGTGCCAGCAGCGTGGTAGGAGGGGAGACCCAGTACTTC. Translated: CASSVVGGETQYF.

The rearrangement uses TRBV28 and TRBJ1-1; weak D call: TRBD1 (5 bases). The germline gives CDR1 MDHEN, CDR2 SYDVKM. CDR3 length: 12 amino acids. V was clipped by 8 bases and J by 1 base, with 8 bases between them. The CDR3, as DNA: TGTGCCAGCGGTAGGGGGAACACTGAAGCTTTCTTT. As protein: CASGRGNTEAFF.

The chain couples TRBV4-1 to TRBJ1-2; D gene ambiguous. The germline V gene encodes CDR1 MGHRA and CDR2 YSYEKL. With 0 bases removed from V and 1 base from J, the gap between germline ends came to 12 bases. CDR3 length: 16 amino acids. As DNA, the CDR3 is TGCGCCAGCAGCCAAGATAGCGGAGGGCTTAACTATGGCTACACCTTC. It encodes CASSQDSGGLNYGYTF.

The chain combines TRBV11-2 with TRBJ2-1; D is possibly TRBD2 (7 bases). The CDR3 is 16 amino acids. Germline V gene lookup returns CDR1 SGHAT and CDR2 FQNNGV. V was pared by 1 base and J by 0 bases, with 10 bases between. The DNA for the CDR3 is TGTGCCAGCAGCTTAGTGGGGGGGGCCTCCTACAATGAGCAGTTCTTC. Protein: CASSLVGGASYNEQFF.